The 8 T cell receptor beta chains below come from one sample, sequenced in a study of Graves' ophthalmopathy and Graves' hyperthyroidism (dated by TCRdb to between 2018 and 2020). Instrument used: Illumina HiSeq 2000. TCR beta CDR3 regions were amplified from RNA transcripts for repertoire sequencing. HTBI primers and the Qiagen OneStep RT-PCR kit were used in a first-round RT-PCR, which was followed by a second-round multiplex PCR, size selection and purification. TCRdb redid the processing of the public reads, applying fastp at Q25 and MiXCR, and retained in-frame beta chains. Each CDR3 protein appears once, grouped with its most common genes and DNA. The sample data list approximately 540,000 distinct CDR3 sequences, and less than 40% of these were observed just once. Of the sample, roughly 4.5% is held by the ten largest clones. The specimen sequenced was peripheral blood or thyroid tissue (not recorded which). Every receptor here comes from an adult man with Graves' hyperthyroidism.

V and J are TRBV5-5 and TRBJ2-6; D not certain. The CDR3 is made up of 8 amino acids. V lost 4 bases and J 15 bases, leaving 2 bases between the germline ends. Germline V lookup: CDR1 SGHKS, CDR2 YYEKEE (reference sequence). CDR3 bases: TGTGCCAGCAGCGCCCTGACTTTC. Translation: CASSALTF.

This clonotype came up many times. V and J are TRBV9 and TRBJ2-3; D not certain. The CDR3 spans 14 residues. V lost 1 base and J lost 2, with 8 bases in between. Germline-derived CDR1 and CDR2 are SGDLS and YYNGEE. CDR3 nucleotides: TGTGCCAGCAGCGTAAGGCCAAACACAGATACGCAGTATTTT. It specifies CASSVRPNTDTQYF.

This clonotype was seen many times. This chain uses TRBV10-2 with TRBJ1-2; 9 nucleotides match TRBD1. The CDR3 sequence is 13 residues long. V gave up 6 bases and J gave up 6 bases; unmatched junction bases: 5. Germline V gene data show CDR1 as WSHSY and CDR2 as SAAADI. This chain's CDR3 is CASRMDRGDGYTF. The CDR3, as DNA: TGCGCCAGCAGGATGGACAGGGGAGATGGCTACACCTTC.

This clonotype was recorded a few times. The chain couples TRBV12-3 or TRBV12-4 to TRBJ1-1; 9 bases map to TRBD1. This CDR3 is 16 amino acids long. J lost 6 bases, V lost 7 bases, and 15 bases had no gene match. CDR3: CASTNLGTGSGAEAFF. The CDR3 bases are TGTGCCAGCACCAATCTCGGGACAGGGAGTGGTGCTGAAGCTTTCTTT.

This clonotype was counted between two and nine times. The V and J genes are TRBV29-1 and TRBJ2-3; D remains ambiguous. Trimming removed 3 bases from V and 0 bases from J, with 7 bases in between. The germline V gene encodes CDR1 SQVTM and CDR2 ANQGSEA. The CDR3 contains 13 residues. CDR3 in amino acids: CSVDPQSTDTQYF. CDR3 DNA: TGCAGCGTTGACCCCCAAAGCACAGATACGCAGTATTTT.

This clonotype has a single count. One junction end disagrees with the germline gene, perhaps due to a read error. The J gene is TRBJ1-5, the V gene TRBV10-3; D remains ambiguous. CDR1 is ENHRY and CDR2 is SYGVKD in the germline V gene. CDR3 length: 16 amino acids. The CDR3 region is CAISEVGSRSNEPQHF. The CDR3 DNA is TGTGCCATCAGTGAGGTGGGGAGTAGGAGCAATGAGCCCCAGCATTTT.

This clonotype was detected many times. The chain carries TRBV12-3 or TRBV12-4 and TRBJ1-4; no firm D call. This CDR3 is built from 13 residues. Trimming left V 2 bases short and J 10 bases short, with 11 bases between. Here the CDR3 reads CASSLSWEGKLFF. Here the CDR3 DNA reads TGTGCCAGCAGTTTAAGTTGGGAGGGAAAACTGTTTTTT.

Regarding this clonotype: This may stem from a read error, because a much larger clone lies one nucleotide away. V and J are TRBV12-3 or TRBV12-4 and TRBJ2-5; perhaps TRBD2 as D (7 bases). The CDR3 is made up of 16 amino acids. V shed 6 bases and J shed 1 base, with 18 bases lying between them. CDR3 protein: CASRRTGGGSQETQYF. In nucleotides, the CDR3 is TGTGCCAGCAGGAGGACTGGCGGGGGCTCCCAAGAGACCCAGTACTTC.